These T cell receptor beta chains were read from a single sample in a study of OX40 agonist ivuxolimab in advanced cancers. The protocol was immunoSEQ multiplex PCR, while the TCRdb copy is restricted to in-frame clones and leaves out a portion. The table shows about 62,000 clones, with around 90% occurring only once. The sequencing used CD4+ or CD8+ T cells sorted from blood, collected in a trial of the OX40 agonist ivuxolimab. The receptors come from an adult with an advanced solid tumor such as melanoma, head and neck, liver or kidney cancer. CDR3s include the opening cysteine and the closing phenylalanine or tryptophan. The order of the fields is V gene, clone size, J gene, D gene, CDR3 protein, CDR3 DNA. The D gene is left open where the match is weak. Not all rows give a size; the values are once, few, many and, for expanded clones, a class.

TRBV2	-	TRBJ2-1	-	CASRGYRGPEGGEQFF	TGTGCCAGCAGAGGATACAGGGGCCCCGAGGGGGGTGAGCAGTTCTTC
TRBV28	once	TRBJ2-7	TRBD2	CASSKGSGRAYEQYF	TGTGCCAGCAGTAAGGGTAGCGGGAGGGCCTACGAGCAGTACTTC
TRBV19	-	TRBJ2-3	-	CASSISLLPGVDTQYF	TGTGCCAGTAGTATATCTCTGCTACCCGGGGTAGATACGCAGTATTTT
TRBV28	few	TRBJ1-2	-	CASSFGERYGYTF	TGTGCCAGCAGTTTCGGCGAAAGGTATGGCTACACCTTC
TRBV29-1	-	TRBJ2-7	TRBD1	CSVDNRAGGVYEQYF	TGCAGCGTTGACAACCGGGCAGGGGGCGTCTACGAGCAGTACTTC
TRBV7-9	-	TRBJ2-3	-	CASSLVSGNTDTQYF	TGTGCCAGCAGCTTAGTCTCGGGGAACACAGATACGCAGTATTTT
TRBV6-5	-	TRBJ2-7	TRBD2	CAISGTLGEQYF	TGTGCCATTAGCGGGACCCTTGGGGAGCAGTACTTC
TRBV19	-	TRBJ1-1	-	CASSNREMNTEAFF	TGTGCCAGTAGTAACCGGGAGATGAACACTGAAGCTTTCTTT
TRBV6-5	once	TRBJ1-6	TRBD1	CASSRGTGGGSPLHF	TGTGCCAGCAGTCGAGGGACAGGGGGAGGATCACCCCTCCACTTT
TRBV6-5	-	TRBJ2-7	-	CASSEYRDNYEQYF	TGTGCCAGCAGTGAATACAGGGATAACTACGAGCAGTACTTC
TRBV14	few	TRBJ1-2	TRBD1	CASSPGTGVYGYTF	TGTGCCAGCAGCCCCGGGACAGGGGTCTATGGCTACACCTTC
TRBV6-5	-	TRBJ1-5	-	CASSYGPYNQPQHF	TGTGCCAGCAGTTACGGACCGTACAATCAGCCCCAGCATTTT
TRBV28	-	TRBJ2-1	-	CASSFVWDPRLVFYNEQFF	TGTGCCAGCAGTTTTGTGTGGGATCCAAGACTAGTTTTCTACAATGAGCAGTTCTTC
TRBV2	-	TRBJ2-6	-	CASSDQELGANVLTF	TGTGCCAGCAGTGACCAAGAGTTAGGGGCCAACGTCCTGACTTTC
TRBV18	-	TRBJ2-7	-	CASSPPGYYEQYF	TGTGCCAGCTCACCACCAGGGTACTACGAGCAGTACTTC
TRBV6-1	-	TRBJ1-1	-	CASRLQRNTEAFF	TGTGCCAGCAGATTACAACGGAACACTGAAGCTTTCTTT
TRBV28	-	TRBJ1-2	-	CGALSSSNYGYTF	TGTGGGGCCCTCAGCTCCTCTAACTATGGCTACACCTTC
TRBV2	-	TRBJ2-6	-	CASSATPTSGANVLTF	TGTGCCAGCAGTGCCACACCGACCTCTGGGGCCAACGTCCTGACTTTC
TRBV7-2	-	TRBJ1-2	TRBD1	CASSLTRTGGNGYTF	TGTGCCAGCAGCTTGACCCGGACAGGGGGGAATGGCTACACCTTC
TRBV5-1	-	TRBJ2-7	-	CASSLGGLDEQYF	TGCGCCAGCAGCTTGGGAGGGCTCGACGAGCAGTACTTC
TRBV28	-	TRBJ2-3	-	CASGGDTQYF	TGTGCCAGTGGAGGAGATACGCAGTATTTT
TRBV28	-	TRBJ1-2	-	CASRVSLEGKAYGYTF	TGTGCCAGCAGAGTATCTCTGGAAGGGAAAGCCTATGGCTACACCTTC
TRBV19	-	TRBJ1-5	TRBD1	CASWDRGQGQPQHF	TGTGCCAGTTGGGACAGGGGGCAAGGGCAGCCCCAGCATTTT
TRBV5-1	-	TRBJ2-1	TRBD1	CASSLRQGSSYNEQFF	TGCGCCAGCAGCTTGCGACAGGGAAGCTCCTACAATGAGCAGTTCTTC
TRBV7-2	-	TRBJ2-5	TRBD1	CASSSWTGLETQYF	TGTGCCAGCAGCTCTTGGACAGGGCTAGAGACCCAGTACTTC
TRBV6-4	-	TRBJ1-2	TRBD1	CASSLMGGQDYGYTF	TGTGCCAGCAGCCTTATGGGGGGACAGGATTATGGCTACACCTTC
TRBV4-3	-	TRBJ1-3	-	CASSQDSGRNTIYF	TGCGCCAGCAGCCAAGATTCCGGTCGAAACACCATATATTTT
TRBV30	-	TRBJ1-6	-	CAWSVLGGYNSPLHF	TGTGCCTGGAGTGTACTGGGCGGATATAATTCACCCCTCCACTTT
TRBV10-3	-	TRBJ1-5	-	CAISVSNYSNQPQHF	TGTGCCATCAGTGTATCTAACTATAGCAATCAGCCCCAGCATTTT
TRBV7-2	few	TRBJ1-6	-	CASSLAIVSDRVGSPLHF	TGTGCCAGCAGCTTAGCGATTGTGTCAGATCGGGTTGGATCACCCCTCCACTTT
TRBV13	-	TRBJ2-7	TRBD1	CASRRQGARNEQYF	TGTGCCAGCAGGCGACAGGGGGCTCGGAACGAGCAGTACTTC